The 21 T cell receptor beta chains listed next were all sequenced from one sample in a study of cytomegalovirus exposure and HLA in healthy donors. 60 Vbeta and 13 Jbeta primers were used in PCR. Clones were sequenced by immunoSEQ multiplex PCR, and TCRdb holds only the in-frame ones, with some missing. The sample records about 69,000 clones, approximately 68% being singletons. The specimen was PBMCs. These receptors came from a woman in her 30s in good health and CMV-seronegative.

This sequence joins TRBV5-6 and TRBJ2-1; D possibly corresponds to TRBD1 (6 bases). Germline CDR1 is SGHDT and CDR2 is YYEEEE. This CDR3 has 13 amino acids. V shed 0 bases and J shed 7 bases, with 8 bases lying between them. This CDR3 is CASSLGTVNEQFF. Here the CDR3 DNA reads TGTGCCAGCAGCTTGGGGACAGTGAATGAGCAGTTCTTC.

V usage is TRBV5-3 and J usage is TRBJ2-7, with a tentative D call TRBD2 (5 bases). TRBV5-3 is assigned to the ORF class and has an uncertain function. The germline V and J ends were trimmed by 4 bases and 8 bases, with 13 bases remaining between them. CDR3 length: 12 residues. The CDR3 bases are TGTGCCAGAAGCCAAACGGAGCGGCAGCAGTACTTC. This encodes CARSQTERQQYF.

This clone was seen more than once but under ten times. The chain is built from TRBV12-5 and TRBJ2-5, with D unresolved. The CDR3 is 13 amino acids. Trimming took 4 bases from V and 3 from J, leaving 9 bases between them. Germline loops: CDR1 LGHNT, CDR2 FRNRAP. The CDR3, as DNA: TGTGCTAGTGGTTCCACAGATGAAGAGACCCAGTACTTC. This sequence encodes CASGSTDEETQYF.

V and J are TRBV20-1 and TRBJ2-7, with no clear D. The CDR3 contains 11 residues. CDR1 and CDR2 (germline): DFQATT, SNEGSKA (reference sequence). The V and J ends lost 7 bases and 2 bases respectively, with 9 bases between them. The DNA of the CDR3 is TGCAGTGTAAGCACCGCCTACGAGCAGTACTTC. Its translation is CSVSTAYEQYF.

This clone has only a few counts. CDR3 sequence reads: CASSRRTGGNEQFF. Written as DNA, the CDR3 is TGTGCCAGCAGCAGAAGGACAGGGGGAAATGAGCAGTTCTTC. The chain couples TRBV5-5 to TRBJ2-1; TRBD1 agrees at 10 bases. From germline, CDR1 is SGHKS and CDR2 YYEKEE (reference sequence). The ends lost 4 bases at V and 7 bases at J; junction bases unmatched: 5. The CDR3 is 14 amino acids.

The chain is built from TRBV2 and TRBJ2-2, with TRBD2 as a possible D gene (6 bases). V was trimmed by 3 bases and J by 1 base, leaving 9 bases between them. CDR1 is SNHLY and CDR2 is FYNNEI in the germline V gene. The CDR3 has 15 residues. The CDR3 region is CASSEEGGNTGELFF. CDR3 nucleotides: TGTGCCAGCAGTGAGGAGGGAGGGAACACCGGGGAGCTGTTTTTT.

This clone was found a few times. The chain carries TRBV19 and TRBJ1-2, with 8 bases lining up with TRBD1. Germline loops: CDR1 LNHDA, CDR2 SQIVND (reference sequence). The CDR3 sequence is 15 residues long. Unmatched junction bases numbered 5, after V lost 5 bases and J lost 0 bases. The CDR3 sequence: CASSLNRGSNYGYTF. The CDR3 coding sequence is TGTGCCAGTAGTCTCAACAGGGGGTCTAACTATGGCTACACCTTC.

Written as DNA, the CDR3 is TGTGCCAGCAGCCTTAGACAGAATGAAAAACTGTTTTTT. Its translation: CASSLRQNEKLFF. The chain carries TRBV9 and TRBJ1-4, with D tentatively TRBD1 (5 bases). Between the trimmed V and J ends, which lost 4 bases and 5 bases, there was a span of 9 bases. The CDR3 runs to 13 residues. Germline CDR1 is SGDLS and CDR2 is YYNGEE.

This chain links TRBV5-1 with TRBJ1-1, with D possibly TRBD1 on 5 matching bases. Germline-derived CDR1 and CDR2 are SGHRS and YFSETQ. V lost 0 bases and J lost 1, with 7 bases in between. The CDR3 has 14 residues. The CDR3 is CASSLVQGNTEAFF. In DNA form, the CDR3 reads TGCGCCAGCAGCTTGGTCCAGGGGAACACTGAAGCTTTCTTT.

The rearrangement joins TRBV28 to TRBJ1-6; D not resolved. The CDR3 runs 13 residues. Trimming shortened V by 3 bases and J by 8 bases, and 8 bases separated the two germline ends. CDR1 and CDR2 from the germline V gene are MDHEN and SYDVKM. The CDR3 region has the DNA TGTGCCAGCAGTTTCATGGAGGATTCACCCCTCCACTTT. It yields the protein CASSFMEDSPLHF.

The gene calls are TRBV19 and TRBJ1-2; the D gene is possibly TRBD1 (6 bases). The germline V and J ends were trimmed by 0 bases and 3 bases, with 11 bases remaining between them. Germline V CDR1 and CDR2: LNHDA, SQIVND (reference sequence). This CDR3 is 15 amino acids long. CDR3 protein: CASSIETGTYYGYTF. CDR3 coding DNA: TGTGCCAGTAGTATAGAGACAGGAACTTACTATGGCTACACCTTC.

The chain employs TRBV7-2 and TRBJ1-4; 7 nucleotides agree with TRBD1. CDR1 is SGHTA and CDR2 is FQGNSA in the germline V gene. The CDR3 contains 16 residues. Trimming at V came to 2 bases and at J to 0 bases, leaving 3 bases not matched to a gene. The CDR3 DNA reads TGTGCCAGCAGCTTAAACAGGGGCACAACTAATGAAAAACTGTTTTTT. It yields the protein CASSLNRGTTNEKLFF.

The gene calls are TRBV5-1 and TRBJ2-3; no clear D. Germline CDR1 SGHRS, CDR2 YFSETQ. The V end lost 0 bases, the J end lost 4 bases, and 3 bases lay between the germline ends. The CDR3 length is 12 residues. The CDR3 spells CASSLAADTQYF. The CDR3 DNA sequence: TGCGCCAGCAGCTTGGCAGCAGATACGCAGTATTTT.

The chain has TRBV29-1 and TRBJ2-2; tentative D call: TRBD1 (5 bases). This CDR3 has 14 residues. Germline V gene data show CDR1 as SQVTM and CDR2 as ANQGSEA. Trimming took 2 bases from V and 3 from J, leaving 10 bases between them. CDR3 nucleotide sequence: TGCAGCGTTGAAATCCAGGGCTACACCGGGGAGCTGTTTTTT. It codes for CSVEIQGYTGELFF.

The V call is TRBV15, the J call TRBJ2-3, with TRBD2 identical over 8 bases. CDR3 length equals 18 residues. V was pared by 0 bases and J by 3 bases, with 11 bases of the junction left unmatched. Germline V gene lookup returns CDR1 LNHNV and CDR2 YYDKDF (reference sequence). The CDR3 spells CATSRDGSGGGFTDTQYF. CDR3 DNA sequence: TGTGCCACCAGCAGAGATGGGAGTGGCGGGGGGTTTACAGATACGCAGTATTTT.

Here the CDR3 reads CASSLAGLYGYTF. The CDR3, as DNA: TGTGCCAGCAGCTTAGCGGGGCTCTATGGCTACACCTTC. This sequence joins TRBV7-9 and TRBJ1-2; possibly TRBD1 for D (5 bases). The CDR3 runs to 13 residues. Looked up from germline, CDR1 is SEHNR and CDR2 is FQNEAQ (reference sequence). The ends were cut back, 0 bases at V and 4 bases at J, with 6 bases in the middle.

This clone occurred a few times. V gene TRBV7-9 combines with J gene TRBJ2-1; possibly TRBD2 for D (6 bases). There are 16 residues in the CDR3. The V gene lost 0 bases and the J gene lost 3 bases, with 12 bases spanning the gap. Germline-derived CDR1 and CDR2 are SEHNR and FQNEAQ (reference sequence). CDR3 nucleotide sequence: TGTGCCAGCAGCTTAGCGGGGGGAAGGGGCTACAATGAGCAGTTCTTC. This encodes CASSLAGGRGYNEQFF.

V usage is TRBV19 and J usage is TRBJ2-5; 14 positions agree with TRBD2. This CDR3 comprises 19 residues. The V segment lost 4 bases and the J segment 4 bases; nucleotides outside the gene matches: 14. Looked up from germline, CDR1 is LNHDA and CDR2 is SQIVND (reference sequence). CDR3 nucleotides: TGTGCCAGTAGTACGAGTCGACTAGCGGGGGGGAAGGTGGGAGAGACCCAGTACTTC. This encodes CASSTSRLAGGKVGETQYF.

About this clone itself: Other DNA sequences in this specimen translate into the identical CDR3. The chain has TRBV10-1 and TRBJ1-2, with TRBD1 matching over 7 bases. In germline, CDR1 is WNHNN, CDR2 SYGVQD (reference sequence). J lost 6 bases, V lost 0 bases, and 4 bases had no gene match. The CDR3 totals 14 residues. CDR3 region: CASSESRQGHGYTF. The CDR3, as DNA: TGCGCCAGCAGTGAGTCGAGACAGGGTCATGGCTACACCTTC.

The chain uses TRBV7-3 and TRBJ2-4; D is possibly TRBD2 (5 bases). V shed 5 bases and J shed 8 bases, with 10 bases lying between them. The V gene's germline CDR1 is SGHTA and CDR2 FQGTGA. There are 12 residues in the CDR3. In DNA, the CDR3 is TGTGCCAGCAGCCGCCACGGGGACATTCAGTACTTC. Translating gives CASSRHGDIQYF. Together with reference TRBV7-3 and TRBJ2-4, the CDR3 gives the full variable domain: GAGVSQTPSNKVTEKGKYVELRCDPISGHTALYWYRQSLGQGPEFLIYFQGTGAADDSGLPNDRFFAVRPEGSVSTLKIQRTERGDSAVYLCASSRHGDIQYFGAGTRLSVL.

The rearrangement joins TRBV6-1 to TRBJ1-2; D is unresolved. Trimming took 6 bases from V and 6 from J, leaving 14 bases between them. Germline V gene lookup returns CDR1 MNHNS and CDR2 SASEGT. The CDR3 has 13 residues. Here the CDR3 reads CASRIQSRNGYTF. For the CDR3, the DNA is TGTGCCAGCAGGATACAGAGTAGAAATGGCTACACCTTC.